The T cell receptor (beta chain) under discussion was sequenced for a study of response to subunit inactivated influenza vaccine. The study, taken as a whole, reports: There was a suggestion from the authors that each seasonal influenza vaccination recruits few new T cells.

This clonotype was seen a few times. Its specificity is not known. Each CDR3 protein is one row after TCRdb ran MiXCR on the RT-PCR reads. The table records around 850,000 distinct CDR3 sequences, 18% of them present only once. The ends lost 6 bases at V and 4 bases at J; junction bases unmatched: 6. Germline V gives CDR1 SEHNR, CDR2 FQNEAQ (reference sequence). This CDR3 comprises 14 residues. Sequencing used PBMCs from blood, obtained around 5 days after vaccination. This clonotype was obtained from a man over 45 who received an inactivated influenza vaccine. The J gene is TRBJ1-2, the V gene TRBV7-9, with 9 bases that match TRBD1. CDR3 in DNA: TGTGCCAGCAGAACCGGGACAGGGCTCTATGGCTACACCTTC. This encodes CASRTGTGLYGYTF.